The 15 T cell receptor beta chains in this list originate from one sample, sequenced in a study of vaccination effects on CD4 cells after COVID-19. For these TCRs, the target antigens are not known. Data came from immunoSEQ multiplex PCR; TCRdb stores just in-frame clones and leaves some out. The repertoire holds about 22,000 clones, around 80% seen once, with approximately 35% in the top ten. With the ViraFEST assay, the study expanded antigen-specific CD4+ T cells using viral peptide pools, then sequenced them. CD4+ T cells were isolated after about nine days of culture. Their SARS-CoV-2 infection, verified by PCR, occurred between March and December 2020. This specimen consisted of CD4+ T cells from PBMCs cultured with a peptide pool, obtained before COVID-19 vaccination. The origin of the receptors is a human donor who had a prior SARS-CoV-2 infection.

J is TRBJ1-4 and V is TRBV7-9; D is ambiguous. Germline CDR1 SEHNR, CDR2 FQNEAQ (reference sequence). The CDR3 covers 15 residues. V shed 8 bases and J shed 0 bases, with 13 bases lying between them. In DNA form, the CDR3 reads TGTGCCAGCGGTGGAACCCGGGCAACTAATGAAAAACTGTTTTTT. This sequence encodes CASGGTRATNEKLFF. The full variable domain, rest sourced from reference TRBV7-9 and TRBJ1-4, is DTGVSQNPRHKITKRGQNVTFRCDPISEHNRLYWYRQTLGQGPEFLTYFQNEAQLEKSRLLSDRFSAERPKGSFSTLEIQRTEQGDSAMYLCASGGTRATNEKLFFGSGTQLSVL.

This chain joins TRBV3-1 (or the pseudogene TRBV3-2) and TRBJ2-5; TRBD2 matches at 12 bases. V trimming: 4 bases; J trimming: 2 bases; junction bases outside the gene matches: 5. Germline-derived CDR1 and CDR2 are LGHDT and YNNKEL (reference sequence). The CDR3 consists of 16 residues. DNA of the CDR3: TGTGCCAGCAGCCTCCGGACTAGCGGGGATCAAGAGACCCAGTACTTC. Its protein is CASSLRTSGDQETQYF.

The V gene is TRBV29-1, the J gene TRBJ2-5; perhaps TRBD1 as D (5 bases). Trimming removed 6 bases from V and 4 bases from J, with 21 bases in between. The germline V gene encodes CDR1 SQVTM and CDR2 ANQGSEA. The CDR3 spans 15 residues. Written as DNA, the CDR3 is TGCAGCGTCGCTTGGCCTGACAGTCAGGGAGAGACCCAGTACTTC. Translation gives CSVAWPDSQGETQYF.

The J gene is TRBJ1-5, the V gene TRBV7-2, with TRBD1 matching 8 bases. The CDR3 covers 16 residues. J gave up 6 bases and V 1 base, and 8 bases lay outside the gene matches. From germline, CDR1 is SGHTA and CDR2 FQGNSA. CDR3 in amino acids: CASSLVGGQVSQPQHF. DNA of the CDR3: TGTGCCAGCAGCTTAGTTGGGGGACAGGTATCTCAGCCCCAGCATTTT.

V is TRBV2 and J is TRBJ2-5; D remains unclear. The CDR3 length is 12 residues. Between the trimmed V and J ends, which lost 6 bases and 1 base, there was a span of 6 bases. Germline-derived CDR1 and CDR2 are SNHLY and FYNNEI. In nucleotides, the CDR3 is TGTGCCAGCAGCACACTCCAAGAGACCCAGTACTTC. Its protein is CASSTLQETQYF.

The CDR3 nucleotides read TGCGCCAGCAGGTATGGGGGCGGAGAGACCCAGTACTTC. Residues: CASRYGGGETQYF. This chain joins TRBV10-2 and TRBJ2-5; TRBD1 might be the D (6 bases). V dropped 6 bases and J dropped 4 bases, with 12 bases sitting between them. Looked up from germline, CDR1 is WSHSY and CDR2 is SAAADI. CDR3 length: 13 residues.

The CDR3 DNA sequence: TGTGCCTGGAGTGTAAAGGCTCGAAATTCACCCCTCCACTTT. Amino acids: CAWSVKARNSPLHF. This chain uses TRBV30 with TRBJ1-6; D is uncertain. The V gene's germline CDR1 is GTSNPN and CDR2 SVGIG (reference sequence). Trimming removed 0 bases at V and 7 bases at J, with 10 bases between. The CDR3 runs 14 residues.

This chain connects TRBV23-1 to TRBJ2-3, with unresolved D. TRBV23-1 is annotated as an ORF whose role is uncertain. The V and J ends lost 0 bases and 2 bases respectively, with 12 bases between them. The CDR3 runs to 16 residues. The DNA for the CDR3 is TGCGCCAGCAGTCAATCCTCCCTGGCACCCACAGATACGCAGTATTTT. Encoded protein: CASSQSSLAPTDTQYF.

The chain employs TRBV4-2 and TRBJ1-2; unclear D gene. Germline CDR1 is LGHNA and CDR2 is YNFKEQ. CDR3 length: 16 residues. V lost 8 bases, J lost 2 bases, and 21 bases lay in between. The CDR3 region is CASSTHREQLNYGYTF. The CDR3, as DNA: TGTGCCAGCTCAACCCACCGGGAACAACTAAACTATGGCTACACCTTC.

V and J are TRBV3-1 (or the pseudogene TRBV3-2) and TRBJ2-6; D is unresolved. With 1 base removed from V and 1 base from J, the gap between germline ends came to 8 bases. CDR3 length equals 16 residues. CDR1 is LGHDT, CDR2 YNNKEL, per germline (reference sequence). The CDR3 spells CASSQGLGSGANVLTF. CDR3 DNA: TGTGCCAGCAGCCAAGGGCTCGGGTCTGGGGCCAACGTCCTGACTTTC.

This chain links TRBV28 with TRBJ2-7, with 7 bases identical to TRBD1. The CDR3 consists of 15 residues. J gave up 2 bases and V 6 bases, and 10 bases lay outside the gene matches. Germline V CDR1 and CDR2: MDHEN, SYDVKM. This chain's CDR3 is CASRGGQVGAYEQYF. The CDR3 coding sequence is TGTGCCAGCAGGGGTGGACAGGTGGGGGCCTACGAGCAGTACTTC.

The chain joins TRBV2 to TRBJ2-1; D is perhaps TRBD1 or TRBD2 (6 bases each). The CDR3 consists of 14 residues. The germline V gene encodes CDR1 SNHLY and CDR2 FYNNEI. V was pared by 7 bases and J by 7 bases, with 17 bases between. The DNA for the CDR3 is TGTGCCAGCATGGAAAGGAGGGGGAGGAATGAGCAGTTCTTC. It encodes CASMERRGRNEQFF.

CDR3: CASGLEEDTEAFF. The DNA of the CDR3 is TGTGCTAGTGGTTTGGAAGAGGACACTGAAGCTTTCTTT. The gene calls are TRBV12-5 and TRBJ1-1; unclear D gene. Germline V lookup: CDR1 LGHNT, CDR2 FRNRAP. CDR3 length: 13 amino acids. V was trimmed by 1 base and J by 3 bases, leaving 6 bases between them.

The rearrangement uses TRBV6-2 or TRBV6-3 and TRBJ1-2; no clear D gene. The CDR3 has 12 residues. Germline V gives CDR1 MNHEY, CDR2 SVGEGT. V lost 2 bases and J 5 bases, leaving 6 bases between the germline ends. As DNA, the CDR3 is TGTGCCAGCAGTTACCGTGGGTATGGCTACACCTTC. This sequence encodes CASSYRGYGYTF.

This clone was detected only once. The CDR3 is CASSPFGTVDGYTF. The CDR3 DNA sequence: TGTGCCAGCAGCCCGTTTGGGACAGTGGATGGCTACACCTTC. The V and J genes are TRBV5-4 and TRBJ1-2; TRBD1 matches at 7 bases. Unmatched junction bases numbered 9, after V lost 4 bases and J lost 6 bases. CDR3 length: 14 amino acids. Germline CDR1 and CDR2: SGHNT and YYREEE (reference sequence).